This entry is about one T cell receptor beta chain. What it binds is not known. Both 60 Vbeta primers and 13 Jbeta primers went into the PCR. The assay was immunoSEQ multiplex PCR, and TCRdb's table has in-frame clones only and misses some. In the table there are 90,000 to 120,000 clones, roughly 77% of which are singletons. The CDR3 has 15 amino acids. Trimming took 2 bases from V and 4 from J, leaving 14 bases between them. The V gene's germline CDR1 is MNHNY and CDR2 SVGAGI (reference sequence). The data were taken from a study of cytomegalovirus exposure and HLA in healthy donors. Study at large: The study placed roughly four fifths of its 350 to 400 genotyped donors in the Caucasian-associated ancestry cluster. Study-level points and caveats: Rarity characterized most TCR sequences, yet some public TCRs appeared in many donors. CMV serostatus was the only recorded immune exposure for donors. In a later analysis, most CMV-associated TCR beta chains appeared HLA-restricted.

V usage is TRBV6-6 and J usage is TRBJ1-1, with a tentative D call TRBD1 (5 bases). The TCR sequence derives from a woman in her fifties or sixties in good health and CMV-seropositive. Input material: PBMCs. The CDR3 is CASSYPDGGTTEAFF. The CDR3 nucleotides are TGTGCCAGCAGTTACCCGGACGGCGGGACCACTGAAGCTTTCTTT.